The next 27 T cell receptor beta chains were all read from a single sample in a study of blood T cell repertoires in COVID-19 (dated by TCRdb to the early 2020s). Receptor libraries were prepared by the immunoSEQ multiplex PCR assay. TCRdb took this table from immuneACCESS and kept in-frame rearrangements with V and J called. Such tables lack part of the clones; where checked against another copy, unresolved V genes explain under half of the gap, and the rest is unexplained. This sample has more than 70,000 clones in its table, and 85% of those were observed once. The ten largest make up 3.5% to 4.5% of the sample. Sequenced input: peripheral blood. These receptors all come from a man aged 60-69 years with acute or convalescent COVID-19.

The chain uses TRBV3-1 (or the pseudogene TRBV3-2) and TRBJ1-2; maybe TRBD1 (5 bases). In germline, CDR1 is LGHDT, CDR2 YNNKEL (reference sequence). V dropped 4 bases and J dropped 0 bases, with 6 bases sitting between them. The CDR3 contains 13 residues. The CDR3 region has the DNA TGTGCCAGCAGCCGGGGGGCTAACTATGGCTACACCTTC. Translation: CASSRGANYGYTF.

CDR3 bases: TGTGCCAGCAGTGACCTAGCGGGGGGCACAGATACGCAGTATTTT. The encoded protein is CASSDLAGGTDTQYF. The chain carries TRBV6-4 and TRBJ2-3, with 10 bases fitting TRBD2. CDR3 length: 15 residues. Per germline, CDR1 MRHNA and CDR2 SNTAGT. V was clipped by 2 bases and J by 1 base; unmatched bases: 0.

The V call is TRBV6-4, the J call TRBJ2-6; perhaps TRBD2 as D (5 bases). Trimming pared 6 bases from V and 0 bases from J, leaving 9 bases between. Per germline, CDR1 MRHNA and CDR2 SNTAGT. The CDR3 consists of 15 residues. The CDR3 DNA reads TGTGCCAGCAGCGTCGGGGTCTCTGGGGCCAACGTCCTGACTTTC. Its protein product is CASSVGVSGANVLTF.

The V and J genes are TRBV7-8 and TRBJ2-3; tentatively, D is TRBD2 (5 bases). Germline V gene lookup returns CDR1 SGHVS and CDR2 FQNEAQ. The length of the CDR3 is 13 residues. V shed 9 bases and J shed 6 bases, with 16 bases lying between them. The DNA for the CDR3 is TGTGCCAGTCAAAACCCTCGCGGGGATACGCAGTATTTT. Translated, it gives CASQNPRGDTQYF.

The J gene is TRBJ1-1, the V gene TRBV27; 10 bases match TRBD1. The CDR3 is 14 amino acids. Germline V gene data show CDR1 as MNHEY and CDR2 as SMNVEV (reference sequence). Trimming took 5 bases from V and 7 from J; bases not matched to a gene: 7. CDR3 in DNA: TGTGCCAGCAGTCCGACAGGGGGCTTTCTTGAAGCTTTCTTT. It is translated as CASSPTGGFLEAFF.

CDR3 in DNA: TGTGCCAGCCGGGGACTCCACGAGCAGTACTTC. It yields the protein CASRGLHEQYF. The V gene is TRBV6-5, the J gene TRBJ2-7; D might be TRBD2 (6 bases). The CDR3 runs 11 residues. Germline CDR1 and CDR2: MNHEY and SVGAGI. V shed 8 bases and J shed 5 bases, with 10 bases lying between them.

In nucleotides, the CDR3 is TGCGCCAGCAGCCATGGACTAGCGGGGGCATATTCCAATGAGCAGTTCTTC. Residues: CASSHGLAGAYSNEQFF. The chain recombines TRBV5-1 with TRBJ2-1; 13 bases fit TRBD2. The germline CDR1 and CDR2 sequences are SGHRS and YFSETQ. The CDR3 covers 17 residues. J lost 6 bases, V lost 4 bases, and 10 bases had no gene match.

The chain uses TRBV7-8 and TRBJ2-5, with 7 bases that match TRBD2. CDR1 is SGHVS and CDR2 is FQNEAQ in the germline V gene. J gave up 4 bases and V 1 base, and 3 bases lay outside the gene matches. This CDR3 is built from 14 residues. This CDR3 reads CASSLVSGGETQYF. CDR3 nucleotides: TGTGCCAGCAGCTTAGTTTCGGGGGGAGAGACCCAGTACTTC.

The chain links TRBV7-9 to TRBJ1-2; 9 bases align to TRBD1. This CDR3 contains 14 residues. Germline CDR1 and CDR2: SEHNR and FQNEAQ (reference sequence). V trimming: 5 bases; J trimming: 6 bases; junction bases outside the gene matches: 7. The CDR3 protein is CASSRATGGNGYTF. Written as DNA, the CDR3 is TGTGCCAGCAGCCGAGCGACAGGGGGAAATGGCTACACCTTC.

The J gene is TRBJ1-2, the V gene TRBV9; D perhaps matches TRBD1 (5 bases). Germline V gene data show CDR1 as SGDLS and CDR2 as YYNGEE. This CDR3 contains 15 residues. Trimming removed 3 bases at V and 4 bases at J, with 16 bases between. The CDR3 here is CASSAPTGISYGYTF. The CDR3 nucleotides read TGTGCCAGCAGCGCACCCACAGGAATTTCCTATGGCTACACCTTC.

This chain joins TRBV15 and TRBJ2-3; D uncertain. The germline V and J ends were trimmed by 1 base and 2 bases, with 10 bases remaining between them. Germline lookup yields CDR1 LNHNV and CDR2 YYDKDF (reference sequence). This CDR3 contains 15 residues. CDR3 region: CATSRGLVPTDTQYF. CDR3 in DNA: TGTGCCACCAGCAGAGGCCTAGTACCCACAGATACGCAGTATTTT.

This chain uses TRBV19 with TRBJ2-5; possibly TRBD2 for D (6 bases). Germline V gene sequence: CDR1 LNHDA, CDR2 SQIVND (reference sequence). The CDR3 length is 12 residues. The ends were cut back, 8 bases at V and 5 bases at J, with 12 bases in the middle. CDR3 bases: TGTGCCAGTGGGGGGTTTGGTGAGACCCAGTACTTC. It translates to CASGGFGETQYF.

V gene TRBV2 combines with J gene TRBJ2-7, with 7 bases lining up with TRBD1. The germline V gene has CDR1 SNHLY and CDR2 FYNNEI. V dropped 8 bases and J dropped 2; count of bases not matched to a gene: 6. The CDR3 is 13 residues long. The CDR3 here is CASLLTGTYEQYF. The CDR3 nucleotides read TGTGCCAGCTTATTGACAGGGACCTACGAGCAGTACTTC.

This chain joins TRBV15 and TRBJ2-1; 9 nucleotides agree with TRBD2. This CDR3 has 17 residues. V gave up 0 bases and J gave up 7 bases; unmatched junction bases: 10. Per the germline V gene, CDR1 is LNHNV and CDR2 is YYDKDF (reference sequence). The CDR3 DNA is TGTGCCACCAGCAGAGATCCAAGCGGGGGGCCGAGGAATGAGCAGTTCTTC. It translates to CATSRDPSGGPRNEQFF.

The CDR3 sequence: CASSSRGLAESGETQYF. The CDR3 nucleotides are TGCGCCAGCAGCTCCCGGGGACTAGCGGAGAGCGGAGAGACCCAGTACTTC. The J gene is TRBJ2-5, the V gene TRBV4-1; the match to TRBD2 covers 11 bases. The CDR3 spans 17 residues. Unmatched junction bases numbered 12, after V lost 5 bases and J lost 4 bases. Germline V lookup: CDR1 MGHRA, CDR2 YSYEKL.

This chain joins TRBV19 and TRBJ2-1; 8 positions match TRBD2. The length of the CDR3 is 16 residues. Germline V gives CDR1 LNHDA, CDR2 SQIVND (reference sequence). Trimming took 0 bases from V and 2 from J; bases not matched to a gene: 3. The CDR3 loop reads CASSIDGRGTYNEQFF. The DNA of the CDR3 is TGTGCCAGTAGTATAGACGGGAGGGGAACCTACAATGAGCAGTTCTTC.

The chain recombines TRBV3-1 (or the pseudogene TRBV3-2) with TRBJ1-1; D remains ambiguous. Germline assignment: CDR1 LGHDT and CDR2 YNNKEL (reference sequence). The germline V and J ends were trimmed by 3 bases and 5 bases, with 13 bases remaining between them. The CDR3 totals 14 residues. CDR3 DNA: TGTGCCAGCAGCCAGAACCACGGACTAACTGAAGCTTTCTTT. This gives the protein CASSQNHGLTEAFF.

This chain links TRBV4-1 with TRBJ2-1, with D possibly being TRBD2 (6 bases). Germline lookup yields CDR1 MGHRA and CDR2 YSYEKL. The V gene lost 2 bases and the J gene lost 10 bases, with 18 bases spanning the gap. CDR3 size: 15 residues. CDR3 DNA sequence: TGCGCCAGCAGCCAAATGAGCGCCCTGGCGGGAGAGCAGTTCTTC. This gives the protein CASSQMSALAGEQFF.

The V and J genes are TRBV5-1 and TRBJ2-3; tentatively, D is TRBD1 (5 bases). V lost 4 bases and J lost 4, with 16 bases in between. Looked up from germline, CDR1 is SGHRS and CDR2 is YFSETQ. The CDR3 is 15 amino acids. CDR3 sequence: CASSANPTASDTQYF. In nucleotides, the CDR3 is TGCGCCAGCAGCGCAAACCCGACAGCCTCAGATACGCAGTATTTT.

This chain uses TRBV3-1 (or the pseudogene TRBV3-2) with TRBJ2-7; 8 nucleotides agree with TRBD2. Germline V gives CDR1 LGHDT, CDR2 YNNKEL (reference sequence). The CDR3 covers 14 residues. The trim removed 4 bases at V and 0 bases at J, leaving 2 bases unmatched. The CDR3 sequence: CASSRTSSSYEQYF. In nucleotides, the CDR3 is TGTGCCAGCAGCCGGACTAGCAGCTCCTACGAGCAGTACTTC.

This clone was seen once. The chain has TRBV6-4 and TRBJ2-1, with 10 bases fitting TRBD2. Germline loops: CDR1 MRHNA, CDR2 SNTAGT. The trim removed 3 bases at V and 4 bases at J, leaving 3 bases unmatched. The CDR3 covers 15 residues. Here the CDR3 DNA reads TGTGCCAGCAGTGATATAGCGGGGGGATACAATGAGCAGTTCTTC. It codes for CASSDIAGGYNEQFF.

This rearrangement joins TRBV11-3 to TRBJ1-6; D ambiguous. Germline CDR1 and CDR2: SGHNT and YENEEA. The CDR3 loop spans 12 amino acids. V was pared by 6 bases and J by 5 bases, with 5 bases between. In DNA, the CDR3 is TGTGCCAGCAGTCACAATAATTCACCCCTCCACTTT. Translation gives CASSHNNSPLHF. The full variable domain, its missing parts supplied by reference TRBV11-3 and TRBJ1-6, is EAGVVQSPRYKIIEKKQPVAFWCNPISGHNTLYWYLQNLGQGPELLIRYENEEAVDDSQLPKDRFSAERLKGVDSTLKIQPAELGDSAVYLCASSHNNSPLHFGNGTRLTVT.

This chain connects TRBV7-2 to TRBJ1-6, with D possibly being TRBD1 (6 bases). V lost 1 base to trimming and J lost 5 bases, with 12 bases between them. CDR3 size: 16 residues. Germline V gene sequence: CDR1 SGHTA, CDR2 FQGNSA. CDR3 amino acids: CASSLVRTVNNSPLHF. The CDR3 coding sequence is TGTGCCAGCAGCTTAGTTAGGACAGTCAATAATTCACCCCTCCACTTT.

The J gene is TRBJ2-1, the V gene TRBV5-1; the D gene is possibly TRBD2 (6 bases). The CDR3 runs to 15 residues. Germline-derived CDR1 and CDR2 are SGHRS and YFSETQ. The germline V and J ends were trimmed by 0 bases and 5 bases, with 12 bases remaining between them. Here the CDR3 reads CASSLVSSVNNEQFF. The DNA for the CDR3 is TGCGCCAGCAGCTTGGTCTCTAGCGTCAACAATGAGCAGTTCTTC.

The chain uses TRBV18 and TRBJ2-1; maybe TRBD2 (6 bases). This CDR3 spans 14 amino acids. Trimming took 3 bases from V and 8 from J, leaving 14 bases between them. The germline V gene has CDR1 KGHSH and CDR2 LQKENI. CDR3 coding DNA: TGTGCCAGCTCACCCCGTTCGGGGGAGGATGAGCAGTTCTTC. Translating gives CASSPRSGEDEQFF. The full variable domain, rest sourced from reference TRBV18 and TRBJ2-1, is NAGVMQNPRHLVRRRGQEARLRCSPMKGHSHVYWYRQLPEEGLKFMVYLQKENIIDESGMPKERFSAEFPKEGPSILRIQQVVRGDSAAYFCASSPRSGEDEQFFGPGTRLTVL.

The gene calls are TRBV2 and TRBJ2-3, with 7 bases matching TRBD2. CDR3 length equals 15 residues. Looked up from germline, CDR1 is SNHLY and CDR2 is FYNNEI. Losses at the gene ends were 8 bases for V and 3 bases for J; bases not matched to a gene: 11. This CDR3 is CASLPRASGTDTQYF. For the CDR3, the DNA is TGTGCCAGCCTGCCCCGGGCTAGCGGAACAGATACGCAGTATTTT.

This chain links TRBV4-1 with TRBJ1-4, with D perhaps TRBD1 (5 bases). The germline V gene has CDR1 MGHRA and CDR2 YSYEKL. The CDR3 is made up of 11 amino acids. V gave up 8 bases and J gave up 8 bases, with 9 bases separating them. Written as DNA, the CDR3 is TGCGCCAGCTCAGGGTGGGAAAAACTGTTTTTT. It specifies CASSGWEKLFF.